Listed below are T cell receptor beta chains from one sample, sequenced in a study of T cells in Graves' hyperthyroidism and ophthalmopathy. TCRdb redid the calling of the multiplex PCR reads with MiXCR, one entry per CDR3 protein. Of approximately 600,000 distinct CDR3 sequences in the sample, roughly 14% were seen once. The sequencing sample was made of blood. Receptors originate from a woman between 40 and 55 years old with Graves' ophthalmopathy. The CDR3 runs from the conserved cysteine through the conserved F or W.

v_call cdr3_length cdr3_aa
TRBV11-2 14 CASSPLGAFSEQYF
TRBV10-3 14 CATGRPDSNYGYTF
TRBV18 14 CASSATDNNYGYTF
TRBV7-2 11 CASRLFREAFF
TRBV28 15 CASDGTSPSVKTQYF
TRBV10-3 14 CASAGTGRQETQYF
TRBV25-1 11 CASIGGGGYTF
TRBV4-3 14 CASSQDVSSGELFF
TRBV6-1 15 CASKNRGYSFYGYTF
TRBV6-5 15 CASSYVADPNSPLHF
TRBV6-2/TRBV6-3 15 CASIPADGENYEQYF
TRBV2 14 CASLGWSGSYEQYF
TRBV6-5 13 CASSRGGNYGYTF
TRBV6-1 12 CASSDMADEAFF
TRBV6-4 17 CASSSGGGTAFPGELFF
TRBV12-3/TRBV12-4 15 CASTIAGVRTGELFF
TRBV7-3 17 CASSFAGTGYSNQPQHF
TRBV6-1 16 CASSDWTGASNQPQHF
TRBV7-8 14 CASSLVLNTGELFF